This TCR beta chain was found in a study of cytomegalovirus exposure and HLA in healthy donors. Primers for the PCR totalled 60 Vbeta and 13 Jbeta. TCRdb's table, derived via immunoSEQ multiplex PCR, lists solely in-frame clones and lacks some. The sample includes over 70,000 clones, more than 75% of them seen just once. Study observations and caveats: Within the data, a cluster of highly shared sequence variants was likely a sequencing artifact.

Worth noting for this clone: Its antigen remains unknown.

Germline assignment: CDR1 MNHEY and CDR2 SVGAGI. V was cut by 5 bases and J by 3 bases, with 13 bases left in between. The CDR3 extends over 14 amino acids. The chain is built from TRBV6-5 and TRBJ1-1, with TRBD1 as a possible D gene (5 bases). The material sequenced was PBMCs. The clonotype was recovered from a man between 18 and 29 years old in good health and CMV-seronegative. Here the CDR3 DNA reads TGTGCCAGCAGTCAGGGTGTCGTGTACACTGAAGCTTTCTTT. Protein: CASSQGVVYTEAFF.